Listed below are T cell receptor beta chains from one sample, sequenced in a study of monozygotic twins with inflammatory bowel disease. TCRdb reprocessed the 5' RACE reads and reports one entry per CDR3 protein, with no DNA. The specimen's table records a few hundred thousand distinct CDR3 sequences. The specimen was blood. The receptors were sampled from a human donor with ulcerative colitis or Crohn's disease, or a healthy co-twin of an affected twin (not recorded which). Each CDR3 is given with its conserved first and last residue.

v_gene	j_gene	CDR3aa
TRBV7-8	TRBJ2-5	CASSLGQGPSQETQYF
TRBV4-1	TRBJ1-5	CASSPVRGYDQPQHF
TRBV30	TRBJ2-7	CAWTPSSYEQYF
TRBV5-1	TRBJ2-5	CASSLKDRVETQYF
TRBV10-3	TRBJ2-1	CAIRNTGDNEQFF
TRBV27	TRBJ2-7	CASSLLPGGAYEQYF
TRBV11-2	TRBJ2-1	CASSLGLANEQFF
TRBV30	TRBJ1-6	CAWTYSYNSPLHF
TRBV7-3	TRBJ2-6	CASSYLGGGPSGANVLTF
TRBV29-1	TRBJ1-1	CSVGDGTNTEAFF
TRBV4-1	TRBJ2-3	CASSLWTSGGGDTQYF
TRBV27	TRBJ1-1	CASTYGMNTEAFF
TRBV29-1	TRBJ2-3	CSVPVSGGIPSTDTQYF
TRBV5-4	TRBJ2-2	CASSLLLLAGGGTGELFF
TRBV6-5	TRBJ2-7	CASSYGESSYEQYF
TRBV20-1	TRBJ2-2	CSAKREPTGELFF
TRBV6-1	TRBJ1-2	CASRRGGDNYGYTF
TRBV5-1	TRBJ2-3	CASSRRDRVDTQYF
TRBV6-6	TRBJ2-5	CASSSIGFGETQYF
TRBV18	TRBJ2-7	CASSPTLQGRDYEQYF
TRBV4-3	TRBJ1-3	CASSQEYIQNSGNTIYF
TRBV10-3	TRBJ2-6	CAISERQLSYSGANVLTF
TRBV3-1	TRBJ2-2	CASSQDRRRGTGELFF
TRBV28	TRBJ2-3	CASSDRDTGYTDTQYF
TRBV10-3	TRBJ2-7	CAISPGPEQYF
TRBV6-2/TRBV6-3	TRBJ2-3	CASRESTDTQYF
TRBV7-2	TRBJ2-3	CASTSADTQYF
TRBV29-1	TRBJ1-2	CSVSPAAANYGYTF
TRBV4-3	TRBJ2-7	CASSQGTGGPAFFEQYF
TRBV5-1	TRBJ2-3	CASSSGAGLTDTQYF
TRBV20-1	TRBJ2-1	CSASPGLAGVRSSYNEQFF
TRBV14	TRBJ2-2	CASSKAGRTGGLAGELFF
TRBV7-8	TRBJ2-3	CASSSYRDRGADTQYF
TRBV7-9	TRBJ2-5	CASSLKGEAQETQYF
TRBV6-5	TRBJ1-2	CASSYQPGGNYGYTF
TRBV3-1	TRBJ2-1	CASSQNGLAGFYNEQFF
TRBV15	TRBJ1-1	CATSSPLSGENTEAFF
TRBV7-3	TRBJ2-3	CASSLFSGGAGTDTQYF
TRBV12-3/TRBV12-4	TRBJ1-5	CASRKTGPAPQHF
TRBV5-1	TRBJ2-3	CASSLRDRDFTDTQYF
TRBV12-3/TRBV12-4	TRBJ1-5	CASSNDRDQPQHF
TRBV7-2	TRBJ2-2	CASSLVPGPNTGELFF
TRBV6-2/TRBV6-3	TRBJ2-7	CASSPRETGKSYEQYF
TRBV7-9	TRBJ2-7	CASSLEVGGVSYEQYF
TRBV7-9	TRBJ1-1	CASSSTQPGDTEAFF
TRBV20-1	TRBJ2-7	CSARDQGGLYEQYF
TRBV7-2	TRBJ2-7	CASRSGPYEQYF
TRBV5-1	TRBJ2-7	CASSLVQRGNEQYF